These 26 T cell receptor beta chains were all obtained from the same sample, sequenced in a study of blood T cells in healthy people across ages (dated by TCRdb to 2015 to 2017). Preparation of the library involved 5' RACE. The sample was run on an Illumina HiSeq 2500. A second PCR of about 6 to 11 cycles was performed with a sample-barcoded 5' primer and a J-beta primer mix. TCRdb reprocessed the public reads (quality trimming at Q25 with fastp, clone calling with MiXCR) and kept in-frame beta chains. Rows matching on CDR3 protein sequence are summarized as one entry with the most common DNA and genes. The sample includes 750,000 to 850,000 distinct CDR3 sequences, with 20% to 25% observed a single time. The ten top clones hold under 4.5% of the sample. The data were also submitted as part of a second study, on T cells of mothers and their children.

The sequenced sample consisted of blood. The receptor set was obtained from a boy aged 5-17 years in good health.

This clonotype was detected only a few times. The chain recombines TRBV12-3 or TRBV12-4 with TRBJ1-3; D is perhaps TRBD1 (5 bases). Trimming removed 3 bases at V and 3 bases at J, with 9 bases between. The length of the CDR3 is 14 residues. CDR3 in DNA: TGTGCCAGCAGTTTCGGGGGGATTGGAAACACCATATATTTT. Translated: CASSFGGIGNTIYF.

V usage is TRBV11-3 and J usage is TRBJ2-1; D may be TRBD1 or TRBD2 (5 bases each). CDR1 SGHNT and CDR2 YENEEA come from the germline V gene. This CDR3 contains 13 residues. The germline V and J ends were trimmed by 1 base and 8 bases, with 9 bases remaining between them. The CDR3 DNA reads TGTGCCAGCAGCTTAGGAGGGGTCGATGAGCAGTTCTTC. The encoded protein is CASSLGGVDEQFF.

The chain combines TRBV3-1 with TRBJ1-2, with 8 bases lining up with TRBD1. Germline CDR1 reads LGHDT; CDR2 reads YNNKEL (reference sequence). The CDR3 has 15 residues. V lost 0 bases, J lost 8 bases, and 8 bases stayed unmatched. The CDR3: CASSQDSGQGLGYTF. CDR3 sequence (DNA): TGTGCCAGCAGCCAAGATAGCGGACAGGGCTTGGGCTACACCTTC.

This rearrangement joins TRBV6-2 or TRBV6-3 to TRBJ2-3; TRBD2 might be the D (5 bases). CDR3 length equals 13 residues. Trimming cost V 2 bases and J 7 bases, with 10 bases left between them. Per germline, CDR1 MNHEY and CDR2 SVGEGT. The CDR3 loop reads CASSYGLANTQYF. The CDR3 bases are TGTGCCAGCAGTTACGGCCTAGCAAATACGCAGTATTTT.

This clonotype turned up a few times. The CDR3 spells CASSQDARGGAETQYF. Here the CDR3 DNA reads TGCGCCAGCAGCCAAGATGCGCGGGGGGGCGCAGAGACCCAGTACTTC. The rearrangement joins TRBV4-3 to TRBJ2-5; 9 positions match TRBD2. The ends lost 0 bases at V and 4 bases at J; junction bases unmatched: 6. The germline CDR1 and CDR2 sequences are LGHNA and YSLEER. The CDR3 totals 16 residues.

This chain joins TRBV4-3 and TRBJ1-4; a possible D gene is TRBD1 (5 bases). Trimming left V 1 base short and J 0 bases short, with 9 bases between. The CDR3 spans 16 residues. Germline V gene sequence: CDR1 LGHNA, CDR2 YSLEER. The CDR3 is CASSQVGTATNEKLFF. CDR3 in DNA: TGCGCCAGCAGCCAAGTGGGGACCGCAACTAATGAAAAACTGTTTTTT.

The chain carries TRBV27 and TRBJ2-7, with D perhaps matching TRBD1 (5 bases). Germline CDR1 MNHEY, CDR2 SMNVEV (reference sequence). The length of the CDR3 is 16 residues. V lost 0 bases, J lost 0 bases, and 12 bases lay in between. CDR3 sequence reads: CASSLSRQPSSYEQYF. The DNA of the CDR3 is TGTGCCAGCAGTTTATCGAGACAGCCGAGCTCCTACGAGCAGTACTTC.

The rearrangement uses TRBV21-1 and TRBJ1-2. TRBV21-1 is a known pseudogene. The CDR3 is 17 amino acids. The CDR3 sequence: CASSKARFGKANYGYTF. The CDR3 nucleotides are TGTGCCAGCAGCAAAGCGAGGTTTGGCAAAGCTAACTATGGCTACACCTTC.

Details on this clonotype: The junction does not match germline at one end; this may be a read error. The chain has TRBV12-3 or TRBV12-4 and TRBJ2-3; D is unresolved. There are 12 residues in the CDR3. In DNA form, the CDR3 reads TGTGCCAGCAGAGCCCGTGGGTTCTCGGAGAGTTTT. Translating gives CASRARGFSESF.

This clonotype was detected a few times. The chain employs TRBV14 and TRBJ2-7; either TRBD1 or TRBD2 may supply D (7 bases each). The V and J ends lost 2 bases and 4 bases respectively, with 12 bases between them. The germline V gene encodes CDR1 SGHDN and CDR2 FVKESK. The CDR3 runs 14 residues. In nucleotides, the CDR3 is TGTGCCAGCAGCCAAAGACAGGGAGGGTACGAGCAGTACTTC. This encodes CASSQRQGGYEQYF.

CDR3 bases: TGCAGCGCCGGGGGCGGGGCGGAGACCCAGTACTTC. Its translation: CSAGGGAETQYF. The gene calls are TRBV20-1 and TRBJ2-5; D may correspond to TRBD1 or TRBD2 (6 bases each). Germline V gives CDR1 DFQATT, CDR2 SNEGSKA (reference sequence). The CDR3 is made up of 12 amino acids.

The chain uses TRBV5-1 and TRBJ2-7, with 12 bases fitting TRBD2. CDR3 size: 19 residues. In germline, CDR1 is SGHRS, CDR2 YFSETQ. After removal of 3 bases from V and 0 bases from J, the junction contained 13 bases not matched to a gene. Written as DNA, the CDR3 is TGCGCCAGCAGCTACTTCCTGGGACTAGCGGGTGCCAACTCCTACGAGCAGTACTTC. Translation gives CASSYFLGLAGANSYEQYF.

The rearrangement uses TRBV29-1 and TRBJ2-5; 8 bases align to TRBD2. The CDR3 is 15 residues long. The germline V gene has CDR1 SQVTM and CDR2 ANQGSEA. The V segment lost 4 bases and the J segment 0 bases; nucleotides outside the gene matches: 7. The CDR3 DNA reads as TGCAGCGTTGTCCGGGAGGGCCTCCACCAAGAGACCCAGTACTTC. It specifies CSVVREGLHQETQYF.

The chain uses TRBV7-2 and TRBJ2-1, with 11 bases lining up with TRBD2. CDR3 length equals 16 residues. CDR1 is SGHTA, CDR2 FQGNSA, per germline. V shed 1 base and J 5 bases; nucleotides not matched to a gene: 4. This CDR3 is CASSLDGLAGHNEQFF. In DNA, the CDR3 is TGTGCCAGCAGCTTAGATGGACTAGCGGGCCACAATGAGCAGTTCTTC.

This chain links TRBV18 with TRBJ2-7; the match to TRBD2 covers 10 bases. Looked up from germline, CDR1 is KGHSH and CDR2 is LQKENI. After removal of 3 bases from V and 6 bases from J, the junction contained 11 bases not matched to a gene. The CDR3 is 16 amino acids. The CDR3 nucleotides read TGTGCCAGCTCACCGCCCGGGCTAGCGGGAGTAACCGAGCAGTACTTC. This gives the protein CASSPPGLAGVTEQYF.

V is TRBV28 and J is TRBJ2-7, with D possibly matching TRBD1 (5 bases). V was pared by 4 bases and J by 4 bases, with 11 bases between. The CDR3 sequence is 13 residues long. Germline assignment: CDR1 MDHEN and CDR2 SYDVKM. The CDR3 DNA is TGTGCCAGCAGTTCCGGACACCCTTACGAGCAGTACTTC. Translated: CASSSGHPYEQYF.

The rearrangement uses TRBV6-1 and TRBJ2-1; either TRBD1 or TRBD2 may supply D (5 bases each). The end of the DNA fits TRBJ2-7 better, so the J call may be wrong. Germline V CDR1 and CDR2: MNHNS, SASEGT. This CDR3 is built from 18 residues. CDR3 sequence (DNA): TGTGCCAGCAGCCTCCCGGGGCACAGCCCGGAGGATCGGGCCGAGCAGTACTTC. Protein product: CASSLPGHSPEDRAEQYF.

The chain couples TRBV5-6 to TRBJ1-3, with 7 bases that match TRBD1. In germline, CDR1 is SGHDT, CDR2 YYEEEE. V lost 4 bases, J lost 3 bases, and 4 bases stayed unmatched. CDR3 length: 14 residues. The DNA for the CDR3 is TGTGCCAGCAGCGAACAGGGGCTTGGAAACACCATATATTTT. Translating it yields CASSEQGLGNTIYF.

A few counts support this clonotype. The CDR3 is CASSLRMIPYEQYF. The CDR3 bases are TGTGCCAGCAGTTTGAGGATGATACCCTACGAGCAGTACTTC. The chain joins TRBV28 to TRBJ2-5, with D hard to call. The J call may not be correct, given that the DNA end is closer to TRBJ2-7. The CDR3 is 14 amino acids. CDR1 and CDR2 from the germline V gene are MDHEN and SYDVKM.

In its sample, this clonotype was seen a few times. The V call is TRBV6-5, the J call TRBJ1-4; D gene ambiguous. V dropped 6 bases and J dropped 6 bases, with 5 bases sitting between them. This CDR3 has 11 amino acids. Germline values: CDR1 MNHEY, CDR2 SVGAGI. CDR3 in DNA: TGTGCCAGCAGAGATCATGAAAAACTGTTTTTT. Its protein product is CASRDHEKLFF.

This clonotype was picked up a small number of times. This sequence joins TRBV20-1 and TRBJ2-5, with D tentatively TRBD2 (9 bases). The CDR3 has 16 amino acids. Trimming stripped 6 bases from V and 5 bases from J, with 25 bases between. Germline V lookup: CDR1 DFQATT, CDR2 SNEGSKA (reference sequence). CDR3 protein: CSAQGASGDIRETQYF. CDR3 DNA: TGCAGTGCCCAGGGGGCTAGCGGGGACATTCGGGAGACCCAGTACTTC.

This sequence joins TRBV21-1 and TRBJ1-5; the table's D gene call, TRBD1, was not cross checked with the DNA. TRBV21-1 is described as a pseudogene. This CDR3 is built from 11 residues. The CDR3 coding sequence is TGTGCCGGGGGGCAGACTCAGCCCCAGCATTTT. Translated, it gives CAGGQTQPQHF.

This clonotype was counted once. The chain combines TRBV7-2 with TRBJ2-5; TRBD1 matches 9 bases. The CDR3 runs to 15 residues. After removal of 5 bases from V and 2 bases from J, the junction contained 6 bases not matched to a gene. Germline V gene data show CDR1 as SGHTA and CDR2 as FQGNSA. This CDR3 is CASSRTGGSQETQYF. The CDR3 DNA sequence: TGTGCCAGCAGCCGAACAGGGGGCAGTCAAGAGACCCAGTACTTC.

This clonotype was recorded a few times. The chain recombines TRBV28 with TRBJ2-1; D may match TRBD1 or TRBD2 (5 bases each). The tail of the sequence fits TRBJ2-5 better, so the J call may be wrong. There are 16 residues in the CDR3. Germline values: CDR1 MDHEN, CDR2 SYDVKM. As DNA, the CDR3 is TGTGCCAGCAGTTCTTTACAGGCCTGGGACCCCGAGACCCAGTACTTC. Translated: CASSSLQAWDPETQYF.

The J gene is TRBJ2-2, the V gene TRBV20-1; D is perhaps TRBD2 (5 bases). This CDR3 region has 14 residues. V lost 0 bases to trimming and J lost 5 bases, with 10 bases between them. CDR1 is DFQATT and CDR2 is SNEGSKA in the germline V gene (reference sequence). The CDR3 here is CSAREQLGTGELFF. For the CDR3, the DNA is TGCAGTGCTAGAGAGCAACTAGGGACCGGGGAGCTGTTTTTT.

This clonotype came up a few times. The chain joins TRBV5-1 to TRBJ2-1; 8 bases agree with TRBD2. This CDR3 has 15 residues. Per the germline V gene, CDR1 is SGHRS and CDR2 is YFSETQ. V lost 3 bases and J lost 6; bases outside the gene matches: 8. CDR3 amino acids: CASSSTSGIPNEQFF. Written as DNA, the CDR3 is TGCGCCAGCAGCTCTACTAGCGGCATTCCCAATGAGCAGTTCTTC.